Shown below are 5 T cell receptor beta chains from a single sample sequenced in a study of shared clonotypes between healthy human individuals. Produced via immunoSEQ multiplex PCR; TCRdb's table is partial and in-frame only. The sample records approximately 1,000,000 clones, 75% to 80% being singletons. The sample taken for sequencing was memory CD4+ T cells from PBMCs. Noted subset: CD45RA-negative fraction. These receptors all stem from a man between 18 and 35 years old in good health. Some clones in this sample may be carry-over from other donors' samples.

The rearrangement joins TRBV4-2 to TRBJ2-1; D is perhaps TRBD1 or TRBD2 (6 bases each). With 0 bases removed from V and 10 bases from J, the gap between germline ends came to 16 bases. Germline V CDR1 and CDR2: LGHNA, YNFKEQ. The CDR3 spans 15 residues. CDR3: CASSQDQVGGTEQFF. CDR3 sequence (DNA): TGTGCCAGCAGCCAAGATCAGGTTGGGGGGACAGAGCAGTTCTTC.

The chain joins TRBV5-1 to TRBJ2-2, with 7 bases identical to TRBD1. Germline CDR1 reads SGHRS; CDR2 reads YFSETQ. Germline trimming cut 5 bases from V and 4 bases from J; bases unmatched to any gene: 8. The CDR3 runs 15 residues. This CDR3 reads CASSPRGPGTGELFF. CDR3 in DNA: TGCGCCAGCAGTCCGAGGGGGCCAGGCACCGGGGAGCTGTTTTTT.

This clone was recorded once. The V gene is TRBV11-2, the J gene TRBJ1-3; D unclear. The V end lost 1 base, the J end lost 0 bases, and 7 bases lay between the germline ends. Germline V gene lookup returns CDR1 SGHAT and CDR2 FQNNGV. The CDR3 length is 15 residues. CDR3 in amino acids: CASSLGSVSGNTIYF. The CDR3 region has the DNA TGTGCCAGCAGCTTAGGGTCAGTCTCTGGAAACACCATATATTTT.

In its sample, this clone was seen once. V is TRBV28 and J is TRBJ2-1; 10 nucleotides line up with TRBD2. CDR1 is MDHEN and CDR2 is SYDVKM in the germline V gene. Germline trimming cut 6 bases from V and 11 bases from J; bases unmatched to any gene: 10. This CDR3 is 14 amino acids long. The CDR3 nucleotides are TGTGCCAGCAGCTCCGGGACTAGCGACACGAAGCAGTTCTTC. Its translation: CASSSGTSDTKQFF.

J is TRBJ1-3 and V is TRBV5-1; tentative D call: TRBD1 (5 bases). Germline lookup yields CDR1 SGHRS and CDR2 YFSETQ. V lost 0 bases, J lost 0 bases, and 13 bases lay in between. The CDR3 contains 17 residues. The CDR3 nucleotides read TGCGCCAGCAGCTTGGTATCCGGGGCCAACTCTGGAAACACCATATATTTT. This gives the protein CASSLVSGANSGNTIYF.